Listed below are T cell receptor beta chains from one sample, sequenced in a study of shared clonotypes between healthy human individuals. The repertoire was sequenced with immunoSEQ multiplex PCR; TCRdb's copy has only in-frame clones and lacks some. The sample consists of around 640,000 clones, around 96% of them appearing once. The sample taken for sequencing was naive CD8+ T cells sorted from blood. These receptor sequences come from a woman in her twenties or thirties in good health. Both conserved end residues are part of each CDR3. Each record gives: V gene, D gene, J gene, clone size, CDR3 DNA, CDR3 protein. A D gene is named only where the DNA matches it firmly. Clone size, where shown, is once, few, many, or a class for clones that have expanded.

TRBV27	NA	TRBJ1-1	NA	TGTGCCAGCAGTTCGACATACGAAGCTTTCTTT	CASSSTYEAFF
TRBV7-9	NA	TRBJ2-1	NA	TGTGCCAGCAGCTTACATGGAGGGCTAGCTCTCGACAATGAGCAGTTCTTC	CASSLHGGLALDNEQFF
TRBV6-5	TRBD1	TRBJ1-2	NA	TGTGCCAGCAGTTACGAGGGACAGGGGTACTATGGCTACACCTTC	CASSYEGQGYYGYTF
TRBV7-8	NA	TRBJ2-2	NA	TGTGCCAGCAGCATCCCTCTGGCGGGGGAGCTGTTTTTT	CASSIPLAGELFF
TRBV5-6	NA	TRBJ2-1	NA	TGTGCCAGCAGCTCGAGTTCCTACAATGAGCAGTTCTTC	CASSSSSYNEQFF
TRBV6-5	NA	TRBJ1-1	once	TGTGCCAGCAGGTTGACAGAGTCCGGGAACACTGAAGCTTTCTTT	CASRLTESGNTEAFF
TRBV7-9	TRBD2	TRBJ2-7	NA	TGTGCCAGCAGTTCAGCGGGAGAGGGGTCCTACGAGCAGTACTTC	CASSSAGEGSYEQYF
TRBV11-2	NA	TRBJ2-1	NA	TGTGCCAGCAGCAGTAGCGGCAATGAGCAGTTCTTC	CASSSSGNEQFF
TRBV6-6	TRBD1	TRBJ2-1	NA	TGTGCCAGCAGCAGGGGACAGGGGATTTGGGATGAGCAGTTCTTC	CASSRGQGIWDEQFF
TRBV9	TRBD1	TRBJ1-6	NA	TGTGCCAGCAGCGTCACAGGGGATTCACCCCTCCACTTT	CASSVTGDSPLHF
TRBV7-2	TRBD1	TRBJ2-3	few	TGTGCCAGCAGCTTAGCCGGGGACAGTCTCACAGATACGCAGTATTTT	CASSLAGDSLTDTQYF
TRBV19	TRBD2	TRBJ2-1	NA	TGTGCCAGTAGTAGGTTAACTAGCGGTGATTACAATGAGCAGTTCTTC	CASSRLTSGDYNEQFF
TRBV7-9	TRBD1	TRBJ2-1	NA	TGTGCCAGCAGCCCCCGACAGGGGGGCTACAATGAGCAGTTCTTC	CASSPRQGGYNEQFF
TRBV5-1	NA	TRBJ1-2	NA	TGCGCCAGCAGCCCGGCCGGGGGAAACTATGGCTACACCTTC	CASSPAGGNYGYTF
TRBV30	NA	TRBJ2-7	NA	TGTGCCTGGACGCCAGGGACTTACGAGCAGTACTTC	CAWTPGTYEQYF